This is a list of T cell receptor beta chains from one sample in a study of shared clonotypes between healthy human individuals. Profiling relied on immunoSEQ multiplex PCR, and the TCRdb table lists in-frame clones only, not all of them. The sample gives about 710,000 clones, over 55% of which show up once; roughly 1.8% is in the top ten. The material sequenced was memory CD4+ T cells sorted from blood. The receptors stem from a woman in her twenties or thirties in good health. Each CDR3 is given with its conserved first and last residue. Each record gives: clone size, J gene, D gene, V gene, CDR3 protein, CDR3 DNA. The D gene is left open where the match is weak. Size values are once, few and many counts, or a class for expanded clones, and some rows have none.

once	TRBJ2-1	-	TRBV11-2	CASSLAVTFYNEQFF	TGTGCCAGCAGCTTAGCTGTGACTTTCTACAATGAGCAGTTCTTC
-	TRBJ2-1	TRBD2	TRBV19	CASRPGGGDSYNEQFF	TGTGCCAGTAGGCCAGGTGGGGGGGACTCCTACAATGAGCAGTTCTTC
-	TRBJ1-5	-	TRBV11-2	CASSRGTGSGNQPQHF	TGTGCCAGCAGCCGAGGGACGGGGAGTGGCAATCAGCCCCAGCATTTT
once	TRBJ2-3	TRBD1	TRBV30	CAWSNRGSDTQYF	TGTGCCTGGAGTAACAGGGGTTCAGATACGCAGTATTTT
-	TRBJ2-3	-	TRBV18	CASSLGTWRGSDTQYF	TGTGCCAGCTCACTGGGGACCTGGAGGGGGTCAGATACGCAGTATTTT
-	TRBJ2-1	-	TRBV5-1	CASSRDPVAGGPNEQFF	TGCGCCAGCAGCCGAGACCCCGTTGCCGGGGGACCCAATGAGCAGTTCTTC
-	TRBJ1-1	-	TRBV6-5	CASSYSRGRTEAFF	TGTGCCAGCAGTTACTCTCGGGGGAGGACTGAAGCTTTCTTT
once	TRBJ2-7	TRBD1	TRBV27	CASSLLDRWYEQYF	TGTGCCAGCAGTTTATTGGACAGGTGGTACGAGCAGTACTTC
-	TRBJ1-2	TRBD1	TRBV27	CASRQPKGGGYGYTF	TGTGCCAGCAGGCAACCAAAAGGGGGCGGCTATGGCTACACCTTC
-	TRBJ1-5	-	TRBV25-1	CASSERRTHQPQHF	TGTGCCAGCAGTGAACGGCGGACGCATCAGCCCCAGCATTTT
-	TRBJ1-5	-	TRBV5-1	CASSLGAGARPQHF	TGCGCCAGCAGCTTGGGGGCAGGGGCACGGCCCCAGCATTTT
-	TRBJ1-1	TRBD1	TRBV7-2	CASSSYRGSSAEAFF	TGTGCCAGCAGCTCCTACAGGGGGTCGAGTGCTGAAGCTTTCTTT
-	TRBJ2-2	-	TRBV6-5	CASSPGRGNTGELFF	TGTGCCAGCAGCCCCGGACGGGGTAACACCGGGGAGCTGTTTTTT
-	TRBJ1-2	TRBD1	TRBV28	CASAEAQGARYGYTF	TGTGCCAGCGCCGAAGCGCAGGGGGCTAGATATGGCTACACCTTC
-	TRBJ1-3	TRBD1	TRBV5-5	CASSFGQGLNSGNTIYF	TGTGCCAGCAGCTTCGGACAGGGGCTAAACTCTGGAAACACCATATATTTT
-	TRBJ2-1	TRBD2	TRBV2	CASSETSGRVSYNEQFF	TGTGCCAGCAGTGAGACTAGCGGGAGGGTCTCCTACAATGAGCAGTTCTTC
-	TRBJ2-7	TRBD2	TRBV10-2	CASSALQASGSTSWSYEQYF	TGCGCCAGCAGTGCCTTGCAGGCTAGCGGGAGTACTAGCTGGTCCTACGAGCAGTACTTC
-	TRBJ2-4	-	TRBV30	CAWSVIQGAKNIQYF	TGTGCCTGGAGTGTTATACAGGGTGCCAAAAACATTCAGTACTTC
-	TRBJ2-3	-	TRBV5-4	CASSFFNLGRGPDTQYF	TGTGCCAGCAGCTTCTTTAATCTAGGAAGAGGTCCAGATACGCAGTATTTT
-	TRBJ2-1	-	TRBV11-2	CASRSPFRKRADNEQFF	TGTGCCAGCAGGTCACCCTTCAGGAAACGGGCAGACAATGAGCAGTTCTTC
-	TRBJ2-3	TRBD2	TRBV9	CASSVAGTSRDTQYF	TGTGCCAGCAGCGTAGCAGGGACTAGTCGGGATACGCAGTATTTT
-	TRBJ2-6	-	TRBV15	CATSSQISGANVLTF	TGTGCCACCAGCTCTCAGATCTCTGGGGCCAACGTCCTGACTTTC
-	TRBJ1-1	-	TRBV11-2	CASSCRYSLTEAFF	TGTGCCAGCAGCTGCCGTTATTCCCTTACTGAAGCTTTCTTT
-	TRBJ2-5	-	TRBV14	CASSHGPGRQETQYF	TGTGCCAGCAGCCATGGGCCAGGGCGCCAAGAGACCCAGTACTTC
-	TRBJ2-1	TRBD2	TRBV4-1	CASSPYRTSGKDEQFF	TGCGCCAGCAGCCCCTACCGGACTAGCGGAAAGGATGAGCAGTTCTTC
-	TRBJ2-5	-	TRBV28	CASSSPAVETQYF	TGTGCCAGCAGTTCCCCGGCGGTAGAGACCCAGTACTTC
-	TRBJ1-2	-	TRBV5-4	CASSLGQAYYGYTF	TGTGCCAGCAGCTTGGGACAGGCATACTATGGCTACACCTTC
few	TRBJ2-7	TRBD2	TRBV28	CASSLPGGHEQYF	TGTGCCAGCAGTTTACCGGGAGGACACGAGCAGTACTTC
few	TRBJ1-5	TRBD1	TRBV19	CASSRTGENQPQHF	TGTGCCAGTAGCAGGACAGGGGAAAATCAGCCCCAGCATTTT
-	TRBJ1-2	-	TRBV29-1	CSVEGVRSYGYTF	TGCAGCGTTGAAGGGGTCCGTTCCTATGGCTACACCTTC
many	TRBJ2-3	TRBD2	TRBV9	CASSALAGGETDTQYF	TGTGCCAGCAGCGCACTAGCGGGAGGCGAGACAGATACGCAGTATTTT
-	TRBJ2-2	-	TRBV2	CASSDRGLNTGELFF	TGTGCCAGCAGTGACAGGGGCCTGAACACCGGGGAGCTGTTTTTT
once	TRBJ1-1	-	TRBV29-1	CSVVRYDTEAFF	TGCAGCGTTGTTAGATACGACACTGAAGCTTTCTTT
-	TRBJ2-5	TRBD2	TRBV27	CASGRLAGSQTQYF	TGTGCCAGCGGAAGACTAGCGGGGTCTCAGACCCAGTACTTC
-	TRBJ1-4	-	TRBV7-6	CASSLAALTTNEKLFF	TGTGCCAGCAGCCTCGCGGCCCTTACAACTAATGAAAAACTGTTTTTT
-	TRBJ2-6	-	TRBV7-2	CATNSGANVLTF	TGTGCCACAAACTCTGGGGCCAACGTCCTGACTTTC
few	TRBJ2-7	TRBD1	TRBV25-1	CASSAGTENHEQYF	TGTGCCAGCAGCGCCGGGACAGAGAACCACGAGCAGTACTTC
-	TRBJ2-7	-	TRBV28	CASTGRALADAYEQYF	TGTGCCAGCACGGGCCGCGCCTTAGCGGATGCCTACGAGCAGTACTTC
-	TRBJ2-1	TRBD2	TRBV4-1	CASSQGGLARGEQFF	TGCGCCAGCAGCCAGGGGGGACTAGCTAGAGGTGAGCAGTTCTTC
-	TRBJ2-3	TRBD2	TRBV30	CALTGTSGTDTQYF	TGTGCCCTAACCGGGACTAGCGGCACAGATACGCAGTATTTT
-	TRBJ2-5	-	TRBV7-2	CASSFSRGQETQYF	TGTGCCAGCAGCTTTAGTCGCGGGCAAGAGACCCAGTACTTC
-	TRBJ2-2	TRBD2	TRBV6-1	CASSEVSAGDTGELFF	TGTGCCAGCAGTGAAGTGTCAGCGGGAGACACCGGGGAGCTGTTTTTT
-	TRBJ2-7	-	TRBV9	CASSVVPGGDYEQYF	TGTGCCAGCAGCGTAGTGCCAGGGGGGGACTACGAGCAGTACTTC
-	TRBJ1-1	-	TRBV5-1	CASSLQGSGTEAFF	TGCGCCAGCAGCTTGCAGGGATCGGGTACTGAAGCTTTCTTT
few	TRBJ1-3	-	TRBV2	CASSETVSSGNTIYF	TGTGCCAGCAGTGAGACGGTGAGCTCTGGAAACACCATATATTTT
few	TRBJ2-1	TRBD1	TRBV5-6	CASSLADRGEGEQFF	TGTGCCAGCAGCTTGGCCGACAGGGGGGAAGGAGAGCAGTTCTTC
-	TRBJ1-1	TRBD1	TRBV13	CASSPQGARVVNTEAFF	TGTGCCAGCAGCCCACAGGGGGCGCGGGTAGTGAACACTGAAGCTTTCTTT
once	TRBJ2-3	TRBD2	TRBV5-1	CASSLPSGLGTDTQYF	TGCGCCAGCAGCTTGCCTAGCGGACTGGGCACAGATACGCAGTATTTT
once	TRBJ2-7	-	TRBV11-2	CASSEYRVHEQYF	TGTGCCAGCAGCGAATACAGGGTACACGAGCAGTACTTC
-	TRBJ2-2	TRBD2	TRBV27	CASSKRTSGSSTVGELFF	TGTGCCAGCAGCAAAAGGACTAGCGGGAGTTCAACGGTCGGGGAGCTGTTTTTT
-	TRBJ1-2	TRBD1	TRBV6-5	CASSYLQGDYGYTF	TGTGCCAGCAGCTACCTCCAGGGGGACTATGGCTACACCTTC
-	TRBJ1-1	-	TRBV15	CATSREGGAEAFF	TGTGCCACCAGCAGAGAAGGTGGGGCTGAAGCTTTCTTT
once	TRBJ2-1	-	TRBV7-3	CASSLAQGSYEQFF	TGTGCCAGCAGCTTAGCACAGGGATCGTATGAGCAGTTCTTC
-	TRBJ2-3	TRBD2	TRBV27	CASTELAGGTDTQYF	TGTGCCAGCACCGAACTAGCGGGGGGCACAGATACGCAGTATTTT
-	TRBJ2-1	-	TRBV18	CASSLIAALSYNEQFF	TGTGCCAGCTCTCTCATAGCGGCCCTCTCCTACAATGAGCAGTTCTTC
-	TRBJ2-7	-	TRBV5-1	CASSLGGNQAYEQYF	TGCGCCAGCAGCTTGGGCGGGAACCAGGCATACGAGCAGTACTTC
-	TRBJ2-3	-	TRBV5-1	CASTPLAGADTQYF	TGCGCCAGCACCCCCCTGGCGGGGGCCGATACGCAGTATTTT